The present entry profiles one T cell receptor (beta chain) with its context. The antigen remains unidentified. Using immunoSEQ multiplex PCR, the repertoire was profiled, and TCRdb retains in-frame clones only, with some absent. The repertoire holds approximately 11,000 clones, with around 86% as singletons. Time point noted: inflamed ileum from the surgical specimen. Unmatched junction bases numbered 8, after V lost 1 base and J lost 5 bases. Germline V gives CDR1 SGHAT, CDR2 FQNNGV. CDR3 length equals 15 residues. This sample is drawn from a study of T cell repertoires in ileal Crohn's disease. Study-wide background: The M0 sample came from the inflamed ileal portion of the resected specimen. Each sample's TCRB immunosequencing used about 500 nanograms of biopsy DNA. Study-level results: Active smokers at surgery had more clonal expansions than non-smokers. All patients with clonality above 26.8% had endoscopic recurrence.

The rearrangement links TRBV11-2 to TRBJ2-7; 7 nucleotides line up with TRBD2. This TCR derives from an adult with Crohn's disease. Input material: ileal tissue. Written as DNA, the CDR3 is TGTGCCAGCAGCTTAGTCTCCGGGAGGTTCGACGAGCAGTACTTC. Amino acids: CASSLVSGRFDEQYF.